What follows are 2 T cell receptor beta chains derived from one specimen sequenced in a study of T-cell reconstitution after alpha-beta-depleted transplantation in children. Molecular barcoding with unique molecular identifiers was used for the TCRbeta library. TCRdb itself ran the PCR reads through MiXCR, one entry per CDR3 protein. The table shows some 640,000 distinct CDR3 sequences, with around a sixth occurring only once. Sequenced here: PBMCs from the stem cell graft donor, sampled from the stem cell graft. These receptors all stem from a human donor who donated a stem cell graft to a child with acute myeloid leukemia.

This clonotype has a handful of counts. This chain connects TRBV6-5 to TRBJ2-7; D ambiguous. Between the trimmed V and J ends, which lost 4 bases and 0 bases, there was a span of 10 bases. The germline CDR1 and CDR2 sequences are MNHEY and SVGAGI. The length of the CDR3 is 14 residues. The CDR3 nucleotides are TGTGCCAGCAGTTTCGAACATAGCTCCTACGAGCAGTACGTC. It encodes CASSFEHSSYEQYV.

This clonotype appeared a few times. The V call is TRBV29-1, the J call TRBJ2-2, with D possibly being TRBD1 (5 bases). CDR1 and CDR2 from the germline V gene are SQVTM and ANQGSEA. V was shortened by 5 bases and J by 5 bases, with 9 bases between the two germline ends. This CDR3 is built from 12 residues. CDR3 coding DNA: TGCAGCGTTCCTACAGGAACCGGGGAGCTGTTTTTT. Protein product: CSVPTGTGELFF.